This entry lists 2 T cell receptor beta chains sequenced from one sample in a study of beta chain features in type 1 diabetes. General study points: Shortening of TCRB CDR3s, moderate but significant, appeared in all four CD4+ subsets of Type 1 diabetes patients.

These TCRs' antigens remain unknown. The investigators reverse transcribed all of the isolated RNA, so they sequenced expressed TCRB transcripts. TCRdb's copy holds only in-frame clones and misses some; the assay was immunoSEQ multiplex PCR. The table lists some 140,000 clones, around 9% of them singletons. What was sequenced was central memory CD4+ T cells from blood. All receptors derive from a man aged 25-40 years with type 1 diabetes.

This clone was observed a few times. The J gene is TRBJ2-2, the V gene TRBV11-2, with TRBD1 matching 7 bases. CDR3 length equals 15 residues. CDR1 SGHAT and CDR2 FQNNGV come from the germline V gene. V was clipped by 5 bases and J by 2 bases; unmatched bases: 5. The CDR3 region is CASSPDRTNTGELFF. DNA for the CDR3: TGTGCCAGCAGCCCGGACAGGACCAACACCGGGGAGCTGTTTTTT.

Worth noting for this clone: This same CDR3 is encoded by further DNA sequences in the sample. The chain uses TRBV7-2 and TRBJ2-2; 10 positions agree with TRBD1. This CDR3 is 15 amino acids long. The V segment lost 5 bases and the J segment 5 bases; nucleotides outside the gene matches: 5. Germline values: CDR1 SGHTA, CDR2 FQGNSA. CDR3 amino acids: CASSLRTGGTGELFF. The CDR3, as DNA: TGTGCCAGCAGCCTGAGGACAGGGGGGACCGGGGAGCTGTTTTTT.